These 29 T cell receptor beta chains were sequenced from one sample in a study of identical twins. Via MiXCR, TCRdb re-called the 5' RACE reads, giving one row per CDR3 protein. Of hundreds of thousands of distinct CDR3 sequences listed, 7% to 7.5% are singletons. This sample also appeared in a second study, on yellow fever vaccine responses in identical twins.

Sequencing was performed on PBMCs. These receptors were collected from a woman between 18 and 30 years old in good health.

This clonotype was observed many times. The V call is TRBV28, the J call TRBJ1-3, with D maybe TRBD1 (6 bases). The CDR3 runs to 12 residues. Trimming took 7 bases from V and 5 from J, leaving 9 bases between them. Germline V lookup: CDR1 MDHEN, CDR2 SYDVKM. The CDR3 DNA follows: TGTGCCAGCAAAGACAGGAGAAACACCATATATTTT. Encoded protein: CASKDRRNTIYF.

The V call is TRBV12-3 or TRBV12-4, the J call TRBJ2-7, with TRBD2 matching over 10 bases. Trimming removed 5 bases from V and 0 bases from J; junction bases left unmatched: 10. This CDR3 has 17 amino acids. The chain's CDR3 is CASSGTSDSLSSYEQYF. As DNA, the CDR3 is TGTGCCAGCAGTGGGACTAGCGACAGCCTAAGCTCCTACGAGCAGTACTTC.

This sequence joins TRBV6-1 and TRBJ2-1; 9 positions agree with TRBD2. This CDR3 has 18 amino acids. Germline lookup yields CDR1 MNHNS and CDR2 SASEGT. V lost 6 bases and J lost 1; bases outside the gene matches: 13. The CDR3 DNA follows: TGTGCCAGCAGACCGGACCTTAGCGGGAGTAGGTCCTACAATGAGCAGTTCTTC. Amino acid sequence: CASRPDLSGSRSYNEQFF.

The chain couples TRBV27 to TRBJ1-1, with a weak D call TRBD1 (6 bases). CDR3 length equals 14 residues. With 3 bases removed from V and 4 bases from J, the gap between germline ends came to 12 bases. Germline lookup yields CDR1 MNHEY and CDR2 SMNVEV (reference sequence). DNA for the CDR3: TGTGCCAGCAGTTTCCACAGGGTGAGCACTGAAGCTTTCTTT. Translated, it gives CASSFHRVSTEAFF.

This clonotype was observed a handful of times. The rearrangement links TRBV5-1 to TRBJ2-3, with 7 bases matching TRBD1. CDR3 length: 18 residues. With V trimmed by 1 base and J by 4 bases, 15 bases remained unmatched. Per the germline V gene, CDR1 is SGHRS and CDR2 is YFSETQ. The CDR3 loop is CASSLPGGASTRADTQYF. Written as DNA, the CDR3 is TGCGCCAGCAGCTTGCCAGGGGGAGCATCCACAAGGGCAGATACGCAGTATTTT. The whole variable domain, filled in from reference TRBV5-1 and TRBJ2-3, reads KAGVTQTPRYLIKTRGQQVTLSCSPISGHRSVSWYQQTPGQGLQFLFEYFSETQRNKGNFPGRFSGRQFSNSRSEMNVSTLELGDSALYLCASSLPGGASTRADTQYFGPGTRLTVL.

This clonotype was seen repeatedly, ten times or more. The genes are TRBV10-3 and TRBJ2-1; D is perhaps TRBD2 (6 bases). In germline, CDR1 is ENHRY, CDR2 SYGVKD. Trimming left V 3 bases short and J 5 bases short, with 8 bases between. The CDR3 has 13 amino acids. CDR3 sequence reads: CAISDGLNNEQFF. The DNA for the CDR3 is TGTGCCATCAGTGATGGACTAAACAATGAGCAGTTCTTC.

The chain has TRBV5-4 and TRBJ2-1, with 10 bases matching TRBD1. This CDR3 is 14 amino acids long. Germline-derived CDR1 and CDR2 are SGHNT and YYREEE (reference sequence). The ends lost 4 bases at V and 9 bases at J; junction bases unmatched: 7. CDR3 nucleotides: TGTGCCAGCAGCCCGGGACAGGGGAATCGTGAGCAGTTCTTC. It codes for CASSPGQGNREQFF.

This clonotype was recorded a few times. V gene TRBV2 combines with J gene TRBJ2-7; 7 bases align to TRBD2. J lost 6 bases, V lost 7 bases, and 12 bases had no gene match. Germline CDR1 and CDR2: SNHLY and FYNNEI. This CDR3 has 14 amino acids. The CDR3 sequence is CASKGGGSSGEQYV. CDR3 in DNA: TGTGCCAGCAAGGGCGGGGGTTCCTCCGGCGAGCAGTACGTC.

The gene calls are TRBV29-1 and TRBJ2-5; the D is unclear. V was trimmed by 7 bases and J by 5 bases, leaving 11 bases between them. This CDR3 has 11 amino acids. Per the germline V gene, CDR1 is SQVTM and CDR2 is ANQGSEA. CDR3 in amino acids: CSALVGETQYF. In DNA form, the CDR3 reads TGCAGCGCCCTCGTCGGCGAGACCCAGTACTTC.

The chain joins TRBV29-1 to TRBJ2-5; TRBD1 matches 11 bases. Germline CDR1 and CDR2: SQVTM and ANQGSEA. With V trimmed by 4 bases and J by 5 bases, 3 bases remained unmatched. The CDR3 is made up of 13 amino acids. As DNA, the CDR3 is TGCAGCGTTGGGGACAGGGGGACGGAGACCCAGTACTTC. It encodes CSVGDRGTETQYF.

This clonotype appeared many times. The chain links TRBV12-3 or TRBV12-4 to TRBJ1-1, with D perhaps TRBD1 (5 bases). Trimming took 7 bases from V and 1 from J, leaving 16 bases between them. There are 15 residues in the CDR3. The CDR3 sequence is CASIRGGSGNTEAFF. The DNA of the CDR3 is TGTGCCAGCATCCGCGGGGGGTCGGGGAACACTGAAGCTTTCTTT.

This clonotype turned up a few times. This chain's CDR3 is CATATDEGNYNEQFF. The CDR3 nucleotides read TGTGCCACAGCGACAGACGAAGGGAACTACAATGAGCAGTTCTTC. The rearrangement links TRBV2 to TRBJ2-1, with D possibly being TRBD1 (5 bases). Germline loops: CDR1 SNHLY, CDR2 FYNNEI. The CDR3 is 15 amino acids. Trimming stripped 10 bases from V and 3 bases from J, with 19 bases between.

The gene calls are TRBV3-1 and TRBJ1-2, with 7 bases fitting TRBD1. This CDR3 comprises 15 residues. V was clipped by 1 base and J by 2 bases; unmatched bases: 4. CDR1 LGHDT and CDR2 YNNKEL come from the germline V gene (reference sequence). CDR3 sequence reads: CASSQVSGGNYGYTF. Here the CDR3 DNA reads TGTGCCAGCAGCCAAGTGTCAGGGGGGAACTATGGCTACACCTTC.

This clonotype was recorded many times. This sequence joins TRBV12-3 or TRBV12-4 and TRBJ1-4; 12 bases align to TRBD1. The CDR3 contains 15 residues. J gave up 10 bases and V 3 bases, and 6 bases lay outside the gene matches. CDR3 DNA: TGTGCCAGCAGTTTGGGGACAGGGGGCATTGGAAAACTGTTTTTT. Amino acids: CASSLGTGGIGKLFF.

This rearrangement joins TRBV12-3 or TRBV12-4 to TRBJ1-5, with D possibly being TRBD1 (5 bases). The CDR3 consists of 15 residues. Trimming took off 3 bases at V and 2 bases at J, with 11 bases between the two ends. The CDR3 protein is CASSFTRGGNQPQHF. The CDR3 region has the DNA TGTGCCAGCAGTTTCACCCGGGGCGGCAATCAGCCCCAGCATTTT.

The table lists this clonotype with a few counts. The chain combines TRBV12-3 or TRBV12-4 with TRBJ1-6, with TRBD1 as a possible D gene (6 bases). This CDR3 comprises 15 residues. V lost 2 bases and J lost 10, with 15 bases in between. The CDR3: CASSLMTGGESPLHF. CDR3 nucleotides: TGTGCCAGCAGTTTAATGACAGGAGGTGAATCACCCCTCCACTTT.

This clonotype has more than one count but fewer than ten. The rearrangement uses TRBV20-1 and TRBJ2-2; 12 positions match TRBD2. Germline V gene lookup returns CDR1 DFQATT and CDR2 SNEGSKA (reference sequence). V lost 6 bases, J lost 4 bases, and 9 bases stayed unmatched. CDR3 size: 16 residues. The CDR3 DNA reads TGCAGTGCCCCGACTAGCGGGAGATCGCGCACCGGGGAGCTGTTTTTT. This gives the protein CSAPTSGRSRTGELFF.

The sample holds a few counts of this clonotype. The CDR3 reads CSVVERRKETQYF. CDR3 in DNA: TGCAGCGTTGTCGAGAGGAGGAAAGAGACCCAGTACTTC. J is TRBJ2-5 and V is TRBV29-1; weak D call: TRBD2 (5 bases). The germline V gene has CDR1 SQVTM and CDR2 ANQGSEA. Between the trimmed V and J ends, which lost 4 bases and 3 bases, there was a span of 12 bases. The CDR3 has 13 residues.

This clonotype has a handful of counts. The V gene is TRBV4-1, the J gene TRBJ2-7; 8 nucleotides align to TRBD1. The CDR3 contains 16 residues. In germline, CDR1 is MGHRA, CDR2 YSYEKL. V lost 0 bases, J lost 7 bases, and 11 bases stayed unmatched. CDR3 region: CASSQDSGTGEGEQYF. The DNA of the CDR3 is TGCGCCAGCAGCCAAGACTCCGGGACAGGAGAGGGTGAGCAGTACTTC.

V gene TRBV9 combines with J gene TRBJ2-3, with D possibly TRBD2 on 5 matching bases. Germline V gene lookup returns CDR1 SGDLS and CDR2 YYNGEE. The CDR3 is 14 residues long. V was trimmed by 3 bases and J by 3 bases, leaving 11 bases between them. The CDR3 DNA reads TGTGCCAGCAGCGCCGTGCGGAGGACAGATACGCAGTATTTT. It is translated as CASSAVRRTDTQYF.

This chain joins TRBV11-2 and TRBJ2-2; the D gene is possibly TRBD2 (5 bases). V shed 6 bases and J shed 0 bases, with 14 bases lying between them. Germline assignment: CDR1 SGHAT and CDR2 FQNNGV. The CDR3 covers 16 residues. The CDR3 sequence: CASSQKRSANTGELFF. In DNA, the CDR3 is TGTGCCAGCAGTCAAAAGCGGTCGGCGAACACCGGGGAGCTGTTTTTT.

This clonotype was counted between two and nine times. This chain uses TRBV2 with TRBJ2-2; 10 positions agree with TRBD2. The CDR3 totals 15 residues. CDR1 SNHLY and CDR2 FYNNEI come from the germline V gene. V trimming: 7 bases; J trimming: 5 bases; junction bases outside the gene matches: 7. CDR3 in amino acids: CASTPSGGLTGELFF. DNA for the CDR3: TGTGCCAGCACCCCTAGCGGGGGCCTAACCGGGGAGCTGTTTTTT.

This chain links TRBV28 with TRBJ2-1; 9 bases line up with TRBD2. V was pared by 5 bases and J by 8 bases, with 4 bases of the junction left unmatched. The CDR3 runs to 13 residues. Germline CDR1 reads MDHEN; CDR2 reads SYDVKM. The CDR3: CASSAGGVDEQFF. The CDR3 DNA is TGTGCCAGCAGTGCGGGGGGGGTTGATGAGCAGTTCTTC.

This sequence joins TRBV7-9 and TRBJ2-2; 7 nucleotides agree with TRBD1. Losses at the gene ends were 5 bases for V and 4 bases for J; bases not matched to a gene: 10. The V gene's germline CDR1 is SEHNR and CDR2 FQNEAQ (reference sequence). This CDR3 contains 16 residues. The CDR3 bases are TGTGCCAGCAGCCAGGAACGGACAGGCAGCACCGGGGAGCTGTTTTTT. Translating it yields CASSQERTGSTGELFF.

This clonotype showed up many times. The chain joins TRBV29-1 to TRBJ2-3; 7 nucleotides align to TRBD2. Germline CDR1 SQVTM, CDR2 ANQGSEA. The CDR3 length is 16 residues. J lost 2 bases, V lost 1 base, and 9 bases had no gene match. The CDR3 region is CSVEGESGKNTDTQYF. CDR3 nucleotides: TGCAGCGTTGAAGGGGAAAGCGGGAAGAACACAGATACGCAGTATTTT.

This clonotype was seen only a few times. The chain has TRBV11-2 and TRBJ2-3; TRBD2 matches 10 bases. After removal of 5 bases from V and 4 bases from J, the junction contained 12 bases not matched to a gene. The CDR3 is 17 amino acids. The germline gives CDR1 SGHAT, CDR2 FQNNGV. The CDR3 DNA reads as TGTGCCAGCAGCGCCCGATCTAGCGGGAGTTACTCAGATACGCAGTATTTT. Translating it yields CASSARSSGSYSDTQYF.

The J gene is TRBJ2-7, the V gene TRBV27, with D perhaps given as TRBD1 or TRBD2 (5 bases each). Deletions cut 0 bases from V and 3 bases from J, with 15 bases between. There are 16 residues in the CDR3. Germline loops: CDR1 MNHEY, CDR2 SMNVEV (reference sequence). The CDR3 region has the DNA TGTGCCAGCAGTTTATCAAGTGGGACGGTATTCTACGAGCAGTACTTC. Its protein product is CASSLSSGTVFYEQYF.

Ten or more counts support this clonotype. The chain couples TRBV5-1 to TRBJ2-1, with no clear D. Germline lookup yields CDR1 SGHRS and CDR2 YFSETQ. CDR3 length: 12 residues. Deletions cut 0 bases from V and 6 bases from J, with 4 bases between. CDR3 loop: CASSLDANEQFF. In DNA form, the CDR3 reads TGCGCCAGCAGCTTGGACGCCAATGAGCAGTTCTTC.

The sample holds a few counts of this clonotype. J is TRBJ1-1 and V is TRBV20-1; D ambiguous. The CDR3 totals 14 residues. Germline CDR1 reads DFQATT; CDR2 reads SNEGSKA (reference sequence). The ends were cut back, 3 bases at V and 2 bases at J, with 13 bases in the middle. The CDR3 here is CSARPSGLNTEAFF. The CDR3 coding sequence is TGCAGTGCTAGGCCATCCGGGCTCAACACTGAAGCTTTCTTT.